The rows below give T cell receptor beta chains drawn from one sample of a study of T cell responses to AZD1222 COVID-19 vaccine. The table came from immunoSEQ multiplex PCR; TCRdb's copy has only in-frame clones and leaves some out. Of about 120,000 clones listed, around nine tenths were seen once; the top ten hold 8.5% to 14%. The sample consisted of peripheral blood, taken on day 0 of MenACWY control vaccination. The receptor set was obtained from an adult in good health. CDR3s include the opening cysteine and the closing phenylalanine or tryptophan. Each record gives: V gene, CDR3 protein.

v_gene: TRBV6-5; CDR3aa: CASGDRANSPLHF
v_gene: TRBV2; CDR3aa: CASSPQGNTEAFF
v_gene: TRBV10-3; CDR3aa: CAISESGTIYGYTF
v_gene: TRBV2; CDR3aa: CASSESGLAGVFDEQFF
v_gene: TRBV28; CDR3aa: CASSLWGYGYTF
v_gene: TRBV19; CDR3aa: CASSIGTRGFGTEAFF
v_gene: TRBV7-8; CDR3aa: CASSLETGWGNTEAFF
v_gene: TRBV9; CDR3aa: CASRGASQETQYF
v_gene: TRBV5-4; CDR3aa: CASTSGTKETQYF
v_gene: TRBV21-1; CDR3aa: CASSKGTLGEQFF
v_gene: TRBV7-3; CDR3aa: CASSLSGTEYNEQFF
v_gene: TRBV4-1; CDR3aa: CASSQELPSGFSYNEQFF
v_gene: TRBV10-2; CDR3aa: CASSEVGNEQFF
v_gene: TRBV24-1; CDR3aa: CATSTGPMDEQFF
v_gene: TRBV20-1; CDR3aa: CSAITANEQYF
v_gene: TRBV24-1; CDR3aa: CATSDAPRAGALNEQFF
v_gene: TRBV19; CDR3aa: CASSIELGGANNYGYTF
v_gene: TRBV5-4; CDR3aa: CASSTASTDTQYF
v_gene: TRBV29-1; CDR3aa: CSGMRDPEAFF
v_gene: TRBV5-1; CDR3aa: CASSGRLAGGAPEQFF
v_gene: TRBV5-6; CDR3aa: CASSLTGGNQPQHF
v_gene: TRBV25-1; CDR3aa: CASSGGAAGGRGEQFF
v_gene: TRBV11-3; CDR3aa: CASSSPGDLGEKLFF
v_gene: TRBV7-9; CDR3aa: CASSRGLIYEQYF
v_gene: TRBV28; CDR3aa: CASWPRTSGNYEQYF
v_gene: TRBV7-8; CDR3aa: CASSPQMDRGNQPQHF
v_gene: TRBV9; CDR3aa: CASSVVGGNTIYF
v_gene: TRBV18; CDR3aa: CASSPGPYSNQPQHF